This TCR beta chain stems from a study of shared clonotypes between healthy human individuals. Study results and limitations: Generally, naive subsets came out with larger estimated richness than memory subsets. Represented diversity, genetic and exposure-history alike, was limited by few donors.

Sequencing was performed with immunoSEQ multiplex PCR; in TCRdb, only in-frame clones are kept and a portion is missing. The sample holds 2 million to 2.5 million clones; just over 90% are singletons and the top ten take under 0.45%. Donors had no recently reported acute infections or vaccinations and were HIV-negative. As to this clone: The antigen is undetermined.

The CDR3 sequence is 16 residues long. Germline assignment: CDR1 ENHRY and CDR2 SYGVKD. The ends lost 4 bases at V and 6 bases at J; junction bases unmatched: 10. The chain employs TRBV10-3 and TRBJ2-1, with 9 bases lining up with TRBD1. The sequencing sample was made of naive CD4+ T cells from PBMCs. Subset meaning: CD45RA+ positively selected. This TCR derives from a young man in good health. Some clones in this sample may be carry-over from other donors' samples. CDR3 nucleotide sequence: TGTGCCATCAGTGGGCCGGGGACAGGGTTGACCAATGAGCAGTTCTTC. Its protein is CAISGPGTGLTNEQFF.